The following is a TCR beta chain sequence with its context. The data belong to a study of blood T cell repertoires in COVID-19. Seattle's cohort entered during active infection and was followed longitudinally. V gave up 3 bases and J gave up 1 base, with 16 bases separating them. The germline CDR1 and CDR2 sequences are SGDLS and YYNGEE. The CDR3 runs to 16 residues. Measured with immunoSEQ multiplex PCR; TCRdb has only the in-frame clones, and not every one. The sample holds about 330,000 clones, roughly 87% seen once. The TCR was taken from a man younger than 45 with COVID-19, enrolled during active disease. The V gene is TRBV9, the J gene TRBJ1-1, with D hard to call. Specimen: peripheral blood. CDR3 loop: CASSAQYGNRNTEAFF. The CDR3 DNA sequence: TGTGCCAGCAGCGCCCAGTATGGAAACAGGAACACTGAAGCTTTCTTT.